The clone carrying this T cell receptor (beta chain) has just a few counts. The data originate from a study of blood T cell repertoires in COVID-19. Per germline, CDR1 KGHSH and CDR2 LQKENI. V was shortened by 1 base and J by 2 bases, with 12 bases between the two germline ends. The CDR3 is 16 residues long. As processed by the authors: Scientists estimated how many nucleated cells there were by amplifying reference gene primers. The protocol was immunoSEQ multiplex PCR, while the TCRdb copy is restricted to in-frame clones and leaves out a portion. V and J calls and clone size are copied from that table; D and trimming were computed from the DNA. This repertoire shows about 210,000 clones, around 88% found once; its top ten account for around 1.6%.

The sample was peripheral blood. The TCR originated in a man aged 18 to 29 with active or convalescent COVID-19. The gene calls are TRBV18 and TRBJ1-3; a possible D gene is TRBD1 (5 bases). CDR3 region: CASSPLDGTTGNTIYF. DNA of the CDR3: TGTGCCAGCTCACCACTTGACGGGACTACTGGAAACACCATATATTTT.